These 9 T cell receptor beta chains were all obtained from the same sample, sequenced in a study of long-term antiretroviral therapy in people with HIV. They ran version v3.0 of the immunoSEQ assay at survey level. TCRdb's copy holds only in-frame clones and misses some; the assay was immunoSEQ multiplex PCR. The table lists approximately 25,000 clones, more than 85% of them singletons. Sequences were derived from unsorted PBMCs, sampled 7.6 years after starting antiretroviral therapy. These receptors all stem from a woman in her forties with HIV.

The J gene is TRBJ1-1, the V gene TRBV30; D remains ambiguous. Between the trimmed V and J ends, which lost 2 bases and 1 base, there was a span of 8 bases. In germline, CDR1 is GTSNPN, CDR2 SVGIG (reference sequence). CDR3 length: 13 amino acids. The CDR3 region is CAWSPLRNTEAFF. In DNA, the CDR3 is TGTGCCTGGAGTCCCCTTCGGAACACTGAAGCTTTCTTT.

The V and J genes are TRBV29-1 and TRBJ1-5; maybe TRBD1 (6 bases). Germline CDR1 is SQVTM and CDR2 is ANQGSEA. The V and J ends lost 7 bases and 4 bases respectively, with 8 bases between them. The CDR3 loop spans 11 amino acids. The CDR3 bases are TGCAGCGCAGGGGTGAATCAGCCCCAGCATTTT. Translating it yields CSAGVNQPQHF.

V usage is TRBV7-2 and J usage is TRBJ2-7; TRBD2 agrees at 11 bases. Germline V lookup: CDR1 SGHTA, CDR2 FQGNSA. This CDR3 has 14 amino acids. With 6 bases clipped from V and 4 bases from J, the junction kept 5 bases outside the gene matches. CDR3 sequence (DNA): TGTGCCAGCAGGCGATTAGCGGGGGGGTACGAGCAGTACTTC. Its translation is CASRRLAGGYEQYF. The complete variable domain, with remaining parts taken from reference TRBV7-2 and TRBJ2-7, reads GAGVSQSPSNKVTEKGKDVELRCDPISGHTALYWYRQSLGQGLEFLIYFQGNSAPDKSGLPSDRFSAERTGGSVSTLTIQRTQQEDSAVYLCASRRLAGGYEQYFGPGTRLTVT.

The rearrangement links TRBV19 to TRBJ1-1, with unresolved D. The CDR3 totals 15 residues. V dropped 5 bases and J dropped 0 bases, with 13 bases sitting between them. The germline gives CDR1 LNHDA, CDR2 SQIVND (reference sequence). CDR3 DNA: TGTGCCAGTAGTCCGGGCGGGCAGCTGAACACTGAAGCTTTCTTT. It encodes CASSPGGQLNTEAFF. The whole variable domain, filled in from reference TRBV19 and TRBJ1-1, reads DGGITQSPKYLFRKEGQNVTLSCEQNLNHDAMYWYRQDPGQGLRLIYYSQIVNDFQKGDIAEGYSVSREKKESFPLTVTSAQKNPTAFYLCASSPGGQLNTEAFFGQGTRLTVV.

This sequence joins TRBV7-2 and TRBJ2-5; D may correspond to TRBD1 or TRBD2 (5 bases each). Germline V gene lookup returns CDR1 SGHTA and CDR2 FQGNSA. The CDR3 totals 15 residues. Deletions cut 2 bases from V and 2 bases from J, with 12 bases between. In DNA form, the CDR3 reads TGTGCCAGCAGCTTAAGGGACGGAACTCAAGAGACCCAGTACTTC. Its protein product is CASSLRDGTQETQYF.

This clone appeared a single time. The same CDR3 is also encoded by other DNA sequences in this sample. V usage is TRBV5-1 and J usage is TRBJ2-6; D not certain. The ends were cut back, 1 base at V and 2 bases at J, with 13 bases in the middle. Germline CDR1 SGHRS, CDR2 YFSETQ. The CDR3 has 17 amino acids. As DNA, the CDR3 is TGCGCCAGCAGCTTGACCGGAATCAGTCCTGGGGCCAACGTCCTGACTTTC. Its translation is CASSLTGISPGANVLTF.

The rearrangement links TRBV7-3 to TRBJ2-2; 12 bases are a match to TRBD2. Trimming cost V 5 bases and J 6 bases; bases outside gene matches: 4. Germline V gene data show CDR1 as SGHTA and CDR2 as FQGTGA. This CDR3 has 15 amino acids. Here the CDR3 reads CASSRTSGEAGELFF. CDR3 DNA: TGTGCCAGCAGCCGGACTAGCGGGGAGGCCGGGGAGCTGTTTTTT.

This clone appeared a single time. The chain carries TRBV18 and TRBJ2-5; D remains unclear. The CDR3 is made up of 13 amino acids. Germline CDR1 KGHSH, CDR2 LQKENI. Trimming shortened V by 3 bases and J by 1 base, and 6 bases separated the two germline ends. The CDR3 loop reads CASSPAGQETQYF. CDR3 nucleotide sequence: TGTGCCAGCTCACCGGCAGGCCAAGAGACCCAGTACTTC.

The chain couples TRBV19 to TRBJ1-1; 7 positions match TRBD1. This CDR3 has 15 residues. In germline, CDR1 is LNHDA, CDR2 SQIVND (reference sequence). J gave up 6 bases and V 4 bases, and 11 bases lay outside the gene matches. The CDR3 nucleotides read TGTGCCAGTAGTAGAAATCTCGGGCAGGGGGCTGAAGCTTTCTTT. As protein: CASSRNLGQGAEAFF.